These T cell receptor beta chains were read from a single sample in a study of blood T cell repertoires in COVID-19. Measured with immunoSEQ multiplex PCR; TCRdb has only the in-frame clones, and not every one. In the table there are hundreds of thousands of clones, roughly 91% of which are singletons. The sequenced material came from peripheral blood. All receptors come from a woman between 35 and 50 years old who had recovered from COVID-19. CDR3s include the opening cysteine and the closing phenylalanine or tryptophan. Fields, in order: J gene, clone size, D gene, V gene, CDR3 DNA, CDR3 protein. The D gene is left open where the match is weak. Expanded clones get a size class; other rows say once, few or many, or leave the size out.

J: TRBJ1-1
size: -
D: -
V: TRBV29-1
DNA: TGCAGCGGCGGGCGGCAGAACACTGAAGCTTTCTTT
CDR3: CSGGRQNTEAFF

J: TRBJ2-1
size: -
D: TRBD2
V: TRBV7-3
DNA: TGTGCCAGCAGCTCCACCTCTCTAGCGGGAGGGGGTGAGCAGTTCTTC
CDR3: CASSSTSLAGGGEQFF

J: TRBJ1-2
size: -
D: -
V: TRBV25-1
DNA: TGTGCCAGCAGTCCACAAGGGGGTCCGCTGGGCTACACCTTC
CDR3: CASSPQGGPLGYTF

J: TRBJ2-4
size: -
D: -
V: TRBV30
DNA: TGTGCCTGGAGTGTACGTGCGGGGGCGCGGGCCAAAAACATTCAGTACTTC
CDR3: CAWSVRAGARAKNIQYF

J: TRBJ1-2
size: -
D: TRBD1
V: TRBV6-2/TRBV6-3
DNA: TGTGCCAGCAGTCCCACGACAGGGAACTATGGCTACACCTTC
CDR3: CASSPTTGNYGYTF

J: TRBJ1-6
size: -
D: TRBD1
V: TRBV19
DNA: TGTGCCAGTAGTCCCCGGGACAGCCGTAATTCACCCCTCCACTTT
CDR3: CASSPRDSRNSPLHF

J: TRBJ2-7
size: -
D: -
V: TRBV9
DNA: TGTGCCAGCAGCGTAGGGGGGCCAACCTACGAGCAGTACTTC
CDR3: CASSVGGPTYEQYF

J: TRBJ2-7
size: -
D: TRBD2
V: TRBV19
DNA: TGTGCCAGTAGTGCCGGCCAGGGAGGGGCGTACTTC
CDR3: CASSAGQGGAYF

J: TRBJ2-2
size: -
D: -
V: TRBV7-2
DNA: TGTGCCAGCAGCTTAGTTGGGAGGTCGGGCACCGGGGAGCTGTTTTTT
CDR3: CASSLVGRSGTGELFF

J: TRBJ2-7
size: -
D: -
V: TRBV19
DNA: TGTGCCAGTAGTCCACCCCCCCGGGACAGCGGGGGCTACGAGCAGTACTTC
CDR3: CASSPPPRDSGGYEQYF

J: TRBJ2-7
size: -
D: TRBD1
V: TRBV6-6
DNA: TGTGCCAGCACCCAGGGGGCAGGGGCCCCCTACGAGCAGTACTTC
CDR3: CASTQGAGAPYEQYF

J: TRBJ1-2
size: -
D: -
V: TRBV7-2
DNA: TGTGCCAGCAGCCTCGGGGGGGAATATGGCTACACCTTC
CDR3: CASSLGGEYGYTF

J: TRBJ2-7
size: once
D: TRBD1
V: TRBV7-2
DNA: TGTGCCAGCAGCCTGGGACAGGGCCCCCACGAGCAGTACTTC
CDR3: CASSLGQGPHEQYF

J: TRBJ2-7
size: -
D: TRBD2
V: TRBV7-2
DNA: TGTGCCAGCAGCCCCAGGAGGACTAGCGGGAGTCGGTACGAGCAGTACTTC
CDR3: CASSPRRTSGSRYEQYF

J: TRBJ1-3
size: once
D: -
V: TRBV11-3
DNA: TGTGCCAGCAGCTTAGATGATTGGGGCGCTAGGGGCTCCTCTGGAAACACCATATATTTT
CDR3: CASSLDDWGARGSSGNTIYF

J: TRBJ2-7
size: -
D: TRBD1
V: TRBV5-5
DNA: TGTGCCAGCAGCTTGTGGGGGACAGGGCGAGGGTACGAGCAGTACTTC
CDR3: CASSLWGTGRGYEQYF

J: TRBJ1-2
size: -
D: -
V: TRBV4-3
DNA: TGCGCCAGCAGTCCAGACCAGGGGCAATGGTACTATGGCTACACCTTC
CDR3: CASSPDQGQWYYGYTF

J: TRBJ2-2
size: -
D: TRBD2
V: TRBV30
DNA: TGTGCCTGGAGTGTAGGCGGGGGGACCGGGGAGCTGTTTTTT
CDR3: CAWSVGGGTGELFF

J: TRBJ2-1
size: few
D: TRBD2
V: TRBV6-2/TRBV6-3
DNA: TGTGCCAGCAGCGAGAGCGGGAGGGCCTACAATGAGCAGTTCTTC
CDR3: CASSESGRAYNEQFF

J: TRBJ2-1
size: once
D: TRBD2
V: TRBV15
DNA: TGTGCCGCCAAGGCGGGCCTAGCGGACTACAATGAGCAGTTCTTC
CDR3: CAAKAGLADYNEQFF

J: TRBJ2-3
size: -
D: TRBD2
V: TRBV7-9
DNA: TGTGCCAGCAGCTCCCCGGGGTTGCTAGCGGGAAGGGGGCAGTATTTT
CDR3: CASSSPGLLAGRGQYF

J: TRBJ2-2
size: -
D: TRBD1
V: TRBV9
DNA: TGTGCCAGCAGCGTAGGAGCTGGGACAGGTTACACCGGGGAGCTGTTTTTT
CDR3: CASSVGAGTGYTGELFF

J: TRBJ2-7
size: -
D: -
V: TRBV27
DNA: TGTGCCAGCAGTTTAGCGGGGAGCTACGAGCAGTACTTC
CDR3: CASSLAGSYEQYF

J: TRBJ1-4
size: -
D: -
V: TRBV10-3
DNA: TGTGCCATCAGCCCCCAGGGTGGGACTAATGAAAAACTGTTTTTT
CDR3: CAISPQGGTNEKLFF

J: TRBJ2-5
size: -
D: TRBD1
V: TRBV7-2
DNA: TGTGCCAGCAGCTTATGGGACAGTGTACAAGAGACCCAGTACTTC
CDR3: CASSLWDSVQETQYF

J: TRBJ2-7
size: few
D: TRBD2
V: TRBV14
DNA: TGTGCCAGCAGCCAAGGGACTAGCCCAAGCTCCTACGAGCAGTACTTC
CDR3: CASSQGTSPSSYEQYF

J: TRBJ1-1
size: -
D: -
V: TRBV9
DNA: TGTGCCAGCAGCCCCTCTGAAGCTTTCTTT
CDR3: CASSPSEAFF